These T cell receptor beta chains were read from a single sample in a study of CD8 T cells in ankylosing spondylitis. Via MiXCR, TCRdb re-called the 5' RACE reads, giving one row per CDR3 protein. The data show some 240,000 distinct CDR3 sequences, about 24% seen once. What was sequenced was blood, either unsorted or a sorted T cell fraction (not recorded which). The receptor source for this set is a male donor with ankylosing spondylitis or in good health (not recorded which). The CDR3 runs from the conserved cysteine through the conserved F or W. Each record gives: clone size, V gene, D gene, J gene, CDR3 protein, CDR3 DNA. D genes are given only for firm matches. Clone size is stated in some rows and not others, as once, few, many or a class when expanded.

clone size: many
V gene: TRBV10-3
D gene: TRBD2
J gene: TRBJ2-3
CDR3 protein: CATQTSGGADTQYF
CDR3 DNA: TGTGCCACTCAGACTAGCGGGGGGGCGGATACGCAGTATTTT

clone size: few
V gene: TRBV10-1
D gene: -
J gene: TRBJ2-1
CDR3 protein: CASRIGHNEQFF
CDR3 DNA: TGCGCCAGCAGAATAGGACACAATGAGCAGTTCTTC

clone size: few
V gene: TRBV12-3/TRBV12-4
D gene: TRBD1
J gene: TRBJ1-1
CDR3 protein: CASSMTGVAEAFF
CDR3 DNA: TGTGCCAGCAGCATGACAGGGGTCGCTGAAGCTTTCTTT

clone size: -
V gene: TRBV9
D gene: TRBD2
J gene: TRBJ2-3
CDR3 protein: CASSVLAGGSSTDTQYF
CDR3 DNA: TGTGCCAGCAGCGTCTTAGCGGGGGGCTCTAGCACAGATACGCAGTATTTT

clone size: -
V gene: TRBV7-6
D gene: TRBD2
J gene: TRBJ2-3
CDR3 protein: CASSSSSGGPASTQYF
CDR3 DNA: TGTGCCAGCAGCTCCTCTAGCGGGGGCCCGGCCAGCACGCAGTATTTT

clone size: many
V gene: TRBV20-1
D gene: -
J gene: TRBJ2-3
CDR3 protein: CSARDSPTDTQYF
CDR3 DNA: TGCAGTGCTAGAGATTCCCCCACAGATACGCAGTATTTT

clone size: many
V gene: TRBV20-1
D gene: -
J gene: TRBJ2-7
CDR3 protein: CSARDRGQGSLEQYF
CDR3 DNA: TGCAGTGCTAGAGATCGGGGTCAGGGGTCTCTCGAGCAGTACTTC

clone size: -
V gene: TRBV7-3
D gene: -
J gene: TRBJ2-3
CDR3 protein: CASSRRATGADTQYF
CDR3 DNA: TGTGCCAGCAGCCGAAGGGCGACGGGGGCAGATACGCAGTATTTT

clone size: -
V gene: TRBV20-1
D gene: -
J gene: TRBJ1-4
CDR3 protein: CSAREGTTNEKLFF
CDR3 DNA: TGCAGTGCTAGAGAAGGTACAACTAATGAAAAACTGTTTTTT

clone size: many
V gene: TRBV20-1
D gene: -
J gene: TRBJ2-7
CDR3 protein: CSASRENSYEQYF
CDR3 DNA: TGCAGTGCTAGTCGGGAAAATTCTTACGAGCAGTACTTC

clone size: few
V gene: TRBV20-1
D gene: TRBD1
J gene: TRBJ2-1
CDR3 protein: CSASRAGGNNEQFF
CDR3 DNA: TGCAGTGCTAGTCGGGCAGGGGGCAACAATGAGCAGTTCTTC

clone size: many
V gene: TRBV12-3/TRBV12-4
D gene: TRBD2
J gene: TRBJ2-3
CDR3 protein: CASIPAGGPRDTQYF
CDR3 DNA: TGTGCCAGCATCCCAGCGGGGGGGCCAAGGGATACGCAGTATTTT

clone size: -
V gene: TRBV24-1
D gene: -
J gene: TRBJ2-7
CDR3 protein: CATSDGSGSSYEQYF
CDR3 DNA: TGTGCCACCAGCGACGGATCAGGGAGCTCCTACGAGCAGTACTTC

clone size: -
V gene: TRBV15
D gene: TRBD2
J gene: TRBJ2-5
CDR3 protein: CATSRYRGGSETQYF
CDR3 DNA: TGTGCCACCAGCAGGTACCGGGGGGGTAGTGAGACCCAGTACTTC

clone size: few
V gene: TRBV12-5
D gene: -
J gene: TRBJ1-1
CDR3 protein: CASGAREDTEAFF
CDR3 DNA: TGTGCTAGTGGCGCCAGGGAAGACACTGAAGCTTTCTTT

clone size: few
V gene: TRBV29-1
D gene: -
J gene: TRBJ2-3
CDR3 protein: CSVEEAGLTDTQYF
CDR3 DNA: TGCAGCGTTGAAGAGGCAGGGCTCACAGATACGCAGTATTTT

clone size: many
V gene: TRBV15
D gene: -
J gene: TRBJ1-5
CDR3 protein: CATSREGGYQPQHF
CDR3 DNA: TGTGCCACCAGCAGAGAAGGAGGATATCAGCCCCAGCATTTT

clone size: -
V gene: TRBV29-1
D gene: TRBD2
J gene: TRBJ2-3
CDR3 protein: CSARLAGGPGTDTQYF
CDR3 DNA: TGCAGCGCAAGACTAGCGGGGGGGCCCGGCACAGATACGCAGTATTTT

clone size: many
V gene: TRBV29-1
D gene: -
J gene: TRBJ1-2
CDR3 protein: CSVEERGSGGYTF
CDR3 DNA: TGCAGCGTTGAAGAAAGGGGGTCGGGTGGCTACACCTTC

clone size: few
V gene: TRBV10-3
D gene: TRBD1
J gene: TRBJ2-7
CDR3 protein: CAIKVLQGDYEQYF
CDR3 DNA: TGCGCCATCAAGGTCTTACAGGGGGACTACGAGCAGTACTTC

clone size: -
V gene: TRBV6-5
D gene: TRBD2
J gene: TRBJ2-1
CDR3 protein: CASSYLAGGSNEQFF
CDR3 DNA: TGTGCCAGCAGTTACCTAGCGGGGGGGTCCAATGAGCAGTTCTTC

clone size: -
V gene: TRBV11-2
D gene: TRBD2
J gene: TRBJ2-2
CDR3 protein: CASSLFTGGTGELFF
CDR3 DNA: TGTGCCAGCAGCTTATTTACGGGGGGCACCGGGGAGCTGTTTTTT

clone size: many
V gene: TRBV2
D gene: -
J gene: TRBJ2-7
CDR3 protein: CASSEGTPLYEQYF
CDR3 DNA: TGTGCCAGCAGTGAGGGGACACCCCTCTACGAGCAGTACTTC

clone size: -
V gene: TRBV27
D gene: -
J gene: TRBJ2-3
CDR3 protein: CASSLKGSLSTDTQYF
CDR3 DNA: TGTGCCAGCAGTTTAAAAGGTAGTCTTAGCACAGATACGCAGTATTTT

clone size: -
V gene: TRBV29-1
D gene: -
J gene: TRBJ2-7
CDR3 protein: CSVADWREQYF
CDR3 DNA: TGCAGCGTCGCCGACTGGCGGGAGCAGTACTTC

clone size: many
V gene: TRBV12-3/TRBV12-4
D gene: -
J gene: TRBJ1-6
CDR3 protein: CASSPAGISPLHF
CDR3 DNA: TGTGCCAGCAGCCCGGCGGGGATTTCACCCCTCCACTTT

clone size: many
V gene: TRBV5-1
D gene: -
J gene: TRBJ2-1
CDR3 protein: CASRPSGYGEQFF
CDR3 DNA: TGCGCCAGCCGCCCATCGGGGTACGGTGAGCAGTTCTTC

clone size: few
V gene: TRBV2
D gene: -
J gene: TRBJ2-2
CDR3 protein: CASSVDTGELFF
CDR3 DNA: TGTGCCAGCAGTGTGGACACCGGGGAGCTGTTTTTT

clone size: -
V gene: TRBV29-1
D gene: TRBD2
J gene: TRBJ2-3
CDR3 protein: CSVVPQRGATDTQYF
CDR3 DNA: TGCAGCGTTGTACCCCAGCGGGGGGCCACAGATACGCAGTATTTT

clone size: once
V gene: TRBV3-1
D gene: -
J gene: TRBJ2-7
CDR3 protein: CASSQESVAVYEQYF
CDR3 DNA: TGTGCCAGCAGCCAAGAATCAGTGGCAGTCTACGAGCAGTACTTC

clone size: -
V gene: TRBV6-1
D gene: TRBD2
J gene: TRBJ2-3
CDR3 protein: CASGRLAGGGDTQYF
CDR3 DNA: TGTGCCAGCGGGAGGCTAGCGGGGGGTGGAGATACGCAGTATTTT

clone size: -
V gene: TRBV13
D gene: -
J gene: TRBJ2-2
CDR3 protein: CASSRRRVSGELFF
CDR3 DNA: TGTGCCAGCAGTCGCCGTCGTGTCTCCGGGGAGCTGTTTTTT

clone size: many
V gene: TRBV20-1
D gene: TRBD1
J gene: TRBJ1-2
CDR3 protein: CSARATGGGYTF
CDR3 DNA: TGCAGTGCTAGAGCGACAGGGGGTGGCTACACCTTC

clone size: -
V gene: TRBV12-3/TRBV12-4
D gene: TRBD1
J gene: TRBJ2-7
CDR3 protein: CASSLPGGLYEQYF
CDR3 DNA: TGTGCCAGCAGTTTGCCAGGGGGCTTGTACGAGCAGTACTTC

clone size: -
V gene: TRBV18
D gene: -
J gene: TRBJ2-7
CDR3 protein: CASSPATGPYEQYF
CDR3 DNA: TGTGCCAGCTCACCAGCGACAGGACCCTACGAGCAGTACTTC

clone size: many
V gene: TRBV5-1
D gene: TRBD2
J gene: TRBJ2-1
CDR3 protein: CASSLRAGGPSEQFF
CDR3 DNA: TGCGCCAGCAGCTTGAGAGCGGGGGGGCCCAGTGAGCAGTTCTTC

clone size: -
V gene: TRBV20-1
D gene: TRBD2
J gene: TRBJ2-2
CDR3 protein: CSARDSGRSDIGELFF
CDR3 DNA: TGCAGTGCTAGAGATAGCGGGAGAAGCGATATCGGGGAGCTGTTTTTT

clone size: once
V gene: TRBV12-3/TRBV12-4
D gene: -
J gene: TRBJ2-1
CDR3 protein: CASSPGEGGEQFF
CDR3 DNA: TGTGCCAGCAGTCCCGGGGAAGGGGGTGAGCAGTTCTTC

clone size: -
V gene: TRBV12-3/TRBV12-4
D gene: -
J gene: TRBJ2-3
CDR3 protein: CASHRTASTDTQYF
CDR3 DNA: TGTGCCAGCCATCGGACAGCTAGCACAGATACGCAGTATTTT

clone size: -
V gene: TRBV18
D gene: TRBD1
J gene: TRBJ2-7
CDR3 protein: CASSPPQQGDEQYF
CDR3 DNA: TGTGCCAGCTCACCACCACAACAGGGGGACGAGCAGTACTTC

clone size: -
V gene: TRBV5-1
D gene: TRBD2
J gene: TRBJ2-3
CDR3 protein: CASSSLAGGPGDTQYF
CDR3 DNA: TGCGCCAGCAGCTCGTTAGCGGGGGGGCCTGGAGATACGCAGTATTTT

clone size: medium-sized
V gene: TRBV12-3/TRBV12-4
D gene: -
J gene: TRBJ1-1
CDR3 protein: CASSFWSENTEAFF
CDR3 DNA: TGTGCCAGCAGTTTCTGGTCTGAGAACACTGAAGCTTTCTTT

clone size: many
V gene: TRBV29-1
D gene: -
J gene: TRBJ1-1
CDR3 protein: CSVARQLNTEAFF
CDR3 DNA: TGCAGCGTTGCAAGACAGTTGAACACTGAAGCTTTCTTT

clone size: -
V gene: TRBV29-1
D gene: TRBD2
J gene: TRBJ2-3
CDR3 protein: CSARGLSTDTQYF
CDR3 DNA: TGCAGCGCCCGGGGACTAAGCACAGATACGCAGTATTTT

clone size: many
V gene: TRBV12-3/TRBV12-4
D gene: -
J gene: TRBJ1-1
CDR3 protein: CASRPAGNTEAFF
CDR3 DNA: TGTGCCAGCAGGCCCGCAGGGAACACTGAAGCTTTCTTT

clone size: many
V gene: TRBV12-3/TRBV12-4
D gene: -
J gene: TRBJ2-5
CDR3 protein: CASSSRASLGETQYF
CDR3 DNA: TGTGCCAGCAGTTCCCGGGCTTCCTTGGGGGAGACCCAGTACTTC

clone size: -
V gene: TRBV6-1
D gene: TRBD2
J gene: TRBJ2-5
CDR3 protein: CASSPSKGAGRETQYF
CDR3 DNA: TGTGCCAGCAGCCCCTCCAAAGGGGCCGGGAGGGAGACCCAGTACTTC

clone size: many
V gene: TRBV29-1
D gene: TRBD1
J gene: TRBJ1-2
CDR3 protein: CSVPTRGRVYGYTF
CDR3 DNA: TGCAGCGTTCCAACCAGGGGGCGGGTCTATGGCTACACCTTC